This is a list of T cell receptor beta chains from one sample in a study of blood T cell repertoires in COVID-19. Sequenced by immunoSEQ multiplex PCR; TCRdb stores in-frame clones only, minus some. The sample contains 260,000 or so clones, approximately 86% of which appear only once. Source material: PBMCs or T cells enriched from blood (not recorded which). These receptors all stem from a woman aged 25 to 39 with acute COVID-19. CDR3s include the opening cysteine and the closing phenylalanine or tryptophan. The D gene is left open where the match is weak. Rows may omit the clone size; those that give it use once, few, many or a size class.

TRBV3-1/TRBV3-2	-	13	TRBJ1-4	TRBD1	TGTGCCAGCAGCCAAGAGTTTCGGACAGGGCTGTTTTTT	CASSQEFRTGLFF
TRBV5-6	-	15	TRBJ1-3	-	TGTGCCAGCAGCTTGGTAGCGAGCTCTGGAAACACCATATATTTT	CASSLVASSGNTIYF
TRBV3-1/TRBV3-2	-	15	TRBJ1-3	-	TGTGCCAGCAGCCGAGAGGCGGCAGCGCGATACACCATATATTTT	CASSREAAARYTIYF
TRBV11-3	-	13	TRBJ2-2	-	TGTGCCAGCAGCTCCGTAACACCCGGGGAGCTGTTTTTT	CASSSVTPGELFF
TRBV27	-	16	TRBJ1-1	-	TGTGCCAGCAGTTTATCCGGGGGAGAGGGAAACACTGAAGCTTTCTTT	CASSLSGGEGNTEAFF
TRBV5-6	-	15	TRBJ1-2	-	TGTGCCAGCAGCTCGACCGGGAAACTTAACTATGGCTACACCTTC	CASSSTGKLNYGYTF
TRBV19	-	13	TRBJ2-7	TRBD2	TGTGCCAGTTCTGAGCGGGGGGGCCGCGAGCAGTACTTC	CASSERGGREQYF
TRBV7-2	-	15	TRBJ1-3	-	TGTGCCAGCAGCTTACGGCTGGCAGGTGGAAACACCATATATTTT	CASSLRLAGGNTIYF
TRBV11-3	-	13	TRBJ1-2	TRBD1	TGTGCCAGCAGTCTCACAGGGGGCTATGGCTACACCTTC	CASSLTGGYGYTF
TRBV4-1	-	13	TRBJ1-1	-	TGCGCCAGCAGCCAAAGCGAGAACACTGAAGCTTTCTTT	CASSQSENTEAFF
TRBV10-2	-	14	TRBJ1-2	-	TGCGCCAGCAGTGCTGGTGCGGCTTCCCGGGGCTACACCTTC	CASSAGAASRGYTF
TRBV18	-	12	TRBJ2-3	-	TGTGCCAGCTCACCAGTCGGGGATACGCAGTATTTT	CASSPVGDTQYF
TRBV7-8	-	14	TRBJ2-1	-	TGTGCCAGCACCTTTCCGGGTTCCTACAATGAGCAGTTCTTC	CASTFPGSYNEQFF
TRBV6-5	-	15	TRBJ2-3	TRBD1	TGTGCCAGCAGTCGGGACAGGGATTACACAGATACGCAGTATTTT	CASSRDRDYTDTQYF
TRBV5-8	-	15	TRBJ2-3	-	TGTGCCAGCAGCCGAGACAGCCTCAGCACAGATACGCAGTATTTT	CASSRDSLSTDTQYF
TRBV11-2	-	14	TRBJ1-1	-	TGTGCCAGCAGGCCGGGACTGCCTAACACTGAAGCTTTCTTT	CASRPGLPNTEAFF
TRBV5-8	-	14	TRBJ2-5	-	TGTGCCAGCAGCTGGGGGGTAACAAGGGAGACCCAGTACTTC	CASSWGVTRETQYF
TRBV18	-	14	TRBJ1-1	-	TGTGCCAGCTCACCAGATAACACAGTACCTGAAGCTTTCTTT	CASSPDNTVPEAFF
TRBV5-6	-	15	TRBJ1-4	-	TGTGCCAGCAGCAGCTCCACGGGGTATGGCGAAAAACTGTTTTTT	CASSSSTGYGEKLFF
TRBV19	-	20	TRBJ1-5	TRBD1	TGTGCCAGTAGTTTCCCGGGACAGGGAATTCCTTTTAGAGGCAATCAGCCCCAGCATTTT	CASSFPGQGIPFRGNQPQHF
TRBV5-6	-	14	TRBJ2-5	-	TGTGCCAGCAGCTTGGAGACAGGCCTTGGGGACCAGTACTTC	CASSLETGLGDQYF
TRBV7-9	-	16	TRBJ2-3	-	TGTGCCAGCAGCCCGAGACGAGGGGGGGACGCGGATACGCAGTATTTT	CASSPRRGGDADTQYF
TRBV19	-	13	TRBJ1-1	-	TGTGCCAGTATCGGGGAACCGAACACTGAAGCTTTCTTT	CASIGEPNTEAFF
TRBV5-6	-	13	TRBJ1-6	-	TGTGCCAGCACCCGGGAGTTCAATTCACCCCTCCACTTT	CASTREFNSPLHF
TRBV4-3	-	15	TRBJ2-7	-	TGCGCCAGCAGCCAAGATCGCGCGGGGAGATACGAGCAGTACTTC	CASSQDRAGRYEQYF
TRBV5-6	few	16	TRBJ2-2	TRBD1	TGTGCCAGCAGCTTGACAGGGGGTTGGATCACCGGGGAGCTGTTTTTT	CASSLTGGWITGELFF
TRBV6-5	-	15	TRBJ1-2	-	TGTGCCAGCAGTTACTCGAAGACCCCGACAGATGGCTACACCTTC	CASSYSKTPTDGYTF
TRBV19	-	16	TRBJ1-3	-	TGTGCCAGTAGTCAACACCTTCGAATCTCTGGAAACACCATATATTTT	CASSQHLRISGNTIYF
TRBV28	-	15	TRBJ1-2	TRBD1	TGTGCCAGCAGATCCGGACAGGGTAATAACTATGGCTACACCTTC	CASRSGQGNNYGYTF
TRBV5-1	-	15	TRBJ2-2	TRBD1	TGCGCCAGCAGCCTGGGACAGGAGAACACCGGGGAGCTGTTTTTT	CASSLGQENTGELFF
TRBV2	few	14	TRBJ1-6	-	TGTGCCAGCAGTGAGGGGGCATATAATTCACCCCTCCACTTT	CASSEGAYNSPLHF
TRBV15	-	13	TRBJ1-2	-	TGTGCCACCAGCATTACCCGGTCGGATGGCTACACCTTC	CATSITRSDGYTF
TRBV6-5	-	14	TRBJ1-1	-	TGTGCCAGCAGTTACGGAGTGCGGAACACTGAAGCTTTCTTT	CASSYGVRNTEAFF
TRBV10-3	-	17	TRBJ1-3	TRBD1	TGTGCCATCAGCCGCGTCCAGGGGGCCGTCTCTGGAAACACCATATATTTT	CAISRVQGAVSGNTIYF
TRBV6-5	-	15	TRBJ1-2	-	TGTGCCAGCAGCGTTACCCCCGGGACAAGCTATGGCTACACCTTC	CASSVTPGTSYGYTF
TRBV7-2	once	18	TRBJ2-3	TRBD2	TGTGCCAGCAGCTTAGTGGTTAGCGGGGGGATGGACACAGATACGCAGTATTTT	CASSLVVSGGMDTDTQYF
TRBV11-2	-	14	TRBJ1-2	-	TGTGCCAGCAGCTCCAGGGGACATGGCTATGGCTACACCTTC	CASSSRGHGYGYTF
TRBV7-2	-	16	TRBJ1-5	TRBD1	TGTGCCAGCAGCTTAACCCGGGACAGTCATAATCAGCCCCAGCATTTT	CASSLTRDSHNQPQHF
TRBV27	once	15	TRBJ2-7	TRBD1	TGTGCCAGCAGTTTATTGGGACAGGGGATCTACGAGCAGTACTTC	CASSLLGQGIYEQYF
TRBV19	-	15	TRBJ1-5	TRBD1	TGTGCCAGTGCTATTGGGACAGGGGGATTGCAGCCCCAGCATTTT	CASAIGTGGLQPQHF
TRBV10-3	-	20	TRBJ1-1	TRBD1	TGTGCCATCAGTGAGTCGGATGTTGGGGTCAGGGGGTCCTACGGAGCTGAAGCTTTCTTT	CAISESDVGVRGSYGAEAFF
TRBV12-3/TRBV12-4	-	11	TRBJ1-1	-	TGTGCCAGCACCCGTAACACTGAAGCTTTCTTT	CASTRNTEAFF
TRBV10-3	-	18	TRBJ1-5	-	TGTGCCATCAGCGCTCTCCCCTGGGAGGTTCGTAGCAATCAGCCCCAGCATTTT	CAISALPWEVRSNQPQHF
TRBV12-5	-	15	TRBJ2-5	TRBD1	TGTGCTAGTGGTTACGGGACAGACTCTAAAGAGACCCAGTACTTC	CASGYGTDSKETQYF
TRBV3-1/TRBV3-2	few	15	TRBJ1-1	-	TGTGCCAGCAGCCAAGCAGCGGTTATGAACACTGAAGCTTTCTTT	CASSQAAVMNTEAFF
TRBV13	once	11	TRBJ2-3	-	TGTGCCAGCACCCAAAAAGATACGCAGTATTTT	CASTQKDTQYF
TRBV27	-	17	TRBJ2-1	-	TGTGCCAGCAGCCTAAGGCGGGGTCGTCGGTCCTACAATGAGCAGTTCTTC	CASSLRRGRRSYNEQFF
TRBV14	-	16	TRBJ1-3	-	TGTGCCAGCAGCCAAGAAGGCAGGGGCGGTGGAAACACCATATATTTT	CASSQEGRGGGNTIYF
TRBV9	once	16	TRBJ1-4	-	TGTGCCAGCAGCGTAGCGATTACAGGCGGGGATGAAAAACTGTTTTTT	CASSVAITGGDEKLFF
TRBV19	-	14	TRBJ2-7	-	TGTGCCAGTTCTGAGGCCGTCATTACCTACGAGCAGTACTTC	CASSEAVITYEQYF
TRBV30	-	14	TRBJ1-2	-	TGTGCCTGGAGTGAAGGGGGTTTTGGCTATGGCTACACCTTC	CAWSEGGFGYGYTF
TRBV5-1	-	18	TRBJ2-1	TRBD2	TGCGCCAGCAGCTCACCGACTAGCGGGGGTAGCTCCTACAATGAGCAGTTCTTC	CASSSPTSGGSSYNEQFF
TRBV18	few	15	TRBJ1-5	-	TGTGCCAGCTCACGGGGCCTAAGGGACAATCAGCCCCAGCATTTT	CASSRGLRDNQPQHF
TRBV10-2	-	14	TRBJ1-2	-	TGCGCCAGCAGTGAGTCCAGGGGAAGCTATGGCTACACCTTC	CASSESRGSYGYTF
TRBV7-8	-	15	TRBJ2-7	-	TGTGCCAGCAGCTTAGCGGGACAACGTTCGGGGGAGCAGTACTTC	CASSLAGQRSGEQYF
TRBV7-2	-	18	TRBJ2-5	TRBD2	TGTGCCAGCAGCCCCCGCGGGCGGGGGGCGCAACTAGGGGAGACCCAGTACTTC	CASSPRGRGAQLGETQYF
TRBV6-5	-	14	TRBJ1-2	-	TGTGCCAGCAGTTACGGTACAACTAACTATGGCTACACCTTC	CASSYGTTNYGYTF
TRBV2	-	14	TRBJ1-1	-	TGTGCCAGCAGTGGGGCGGGGCCAAGGACTGAAGCTTTCTTT	CASSGAGPRTEAFF
TRBV5-8	-	16	TRBJ2-7	-	TGTGCCAGCAGCTTTTTCGCAGGGGGGAACTCCTACGAGCAGTACTTC	CASSFFAGGNSYEQYF
TRBV29-1	-	16	TRBJ2-3	-	TGCAGCGTCCGAGGAGGGGGCTCACCTAGCACAGATACGCAGTATTTT	CSVRGGGSPSTDTQYF